The next 14 T cell receptor beta chains were all read from a single sample in a study of blood T cell repertoires in COVID-19. Assay used: immunoSEQ multiplex PCR; TCRdb lists only in-frame clones, some missing. The sample lists about 59,000 clones, 90% to 95% occurring once. Input material: peripheral blood. The receptor source for this set is a human donor in a cohort sampled during active COVID-19.

V gene TRBV5-1 combines with J gene TRBJ1-5, with D possibly matching TRBD1 (6 bases). The V end lost 0 bases, the J end lost 5 bases, and 12 bases lay between the germline ends. This CDR3 region has 15 residues. Germline-derived CDR1 and CDR2 are SGHRS and YFSETQ. CDR3 nucleotides: TGCGCCAGCAGCTTGGGGGCAGGGGCTTATCAGCCCCAGCATTTT. It encodes CASSLGAGAYQPQHF.

The chain has TRBV5-1 and TRBJ2-5, with TRBD2 identical over 8 bases. With 5 bases clipped from V and 3 bases from J, the junction kept 6 bases outside the gene matches. Germline V gene data show CDR1 as SGHRS and CDR2 as YFSETQ. The CDR3 sequence is 14 residues long. The CDR3 protein is CASRGSAGEETQYF. DNA of the CDR3: TGCGCCAGCAGGGGGTCAGCGGGAGAAGAGACCCAGTACTTC.

This clone was recorded once. This chain joins TRBV19 and TRBJ1-2; D is perhaps TRBD1 (5 bases). Trimming stripped 4 bases from V and 7 bases from J, with 7 bases between. The CDR3 runs to 11 residues. The germline gives CDR1 LNHDA, CDR2 SQIVND (reference sequence). The CDR3 loop reads CASSTGPGYTF. CDR3 in DNA: TGTGCCAGTAGTACAGGGCCTGGCTACACCTTC.

The rearrangement links TRBV6-4 to TRBJ2-2, with a tentative D call TRBD2 (5 bases). V shed 5 bases and J shed 1 base, with 17 bases lying between them. The CDR3 has 17 amino acids. Germline CDR1 and CDR2: MRHNA and SNTAGT. The CDR3 region is CASSPSGLVRNTGELFF. The CDR3 nucleotides are TGTGCCAGCAGTCCATCGGGGTTGGTGAGGAACACCGGGGAGCTGTTTTTT.

V and J are TRBV5-4 and TRBJ1-1; a weak D match, TRBD1 (5 bases). V lost 5 bases and J lost 1, with 9 bases in between. Germline V lookup: CDR1 SGHNT, CDR2 YYREEE (reference sequence). There are 13 residues in the CDR3. The CDR3 sequence is CASRRDRNTEAFF. Here the CDR3 DNA reads TGTGCCAGCAGACGAGACAGGAACACTGAAGCTTTCTTT.

This clone was seen only a few times. The rearrangement links TRBV12-3 or TRBV12-4 to TRBJ1-1; D gene unclear. Trimming removed 2 bases at V and 5 bases at J, with 9 bases between. This CDR3 has 13 residues. The CDR3 loop reads CASSLLAGTEAFF. Written as DNA, the CDR3 is TGTGCCAGCAGTTTACTGGCGGGAACTGAAGCTTTCTTT.

Written as DNA, the CDR3 is TGTGCCAGCAGCCGCCTAGGGGGACTAGCGGGCACCCTCTTAAGGTATGAGCAGTTCTTC. It translates to CASSRLGGLAGTLLRYEQFF. The chain is built from TRBV3-1 (or the pseudogene TRBV3-2) and TRBJ2-1, with TRBD2 matching 12 bases. Germline V CDR1 and CDR2: LGHDT, YNNKEL (reference sequence). The CDR3 length is 20 residues. With 4 bases clipped from V and 8 bases from J, the junction kept 21 bases outside the gene matches.

This chain links TRBV4-1 with TRBJ2-5; TRBD2 agrees at 13 bases. The CDR3 is made up of 16 amino acids. Per germline, CDR1 MGHRA and CDR2 YSYEKL. J was trimmed by 2 bases and V by 1 base; bases with no gene match: 1. The CDR3 region has the DNA TGCGCCAGCAGCCAAGGGACTAGCGGGGGACAAGAGACCCAGTACTTC. Protein product: CASSQGTSGGQETQYF.

The V gene is TRBV6-6, the J gene TRBJ1-6; 8 bases are a match to TRBD1. Germline V gene sequence: CDR1 MNHNY, CDR2 SVGAGI (reference sequence). This CDR3 is built from 15 residues. Trimming cost V 2 bases and J 9 bases; bases outside gene matches: 6. The CDR3 DNA follows: TGTGCCAGCAGTTACCCCCAGGACAGGGCTTCACCCCTCCACTTT. Protein: CASSYPQDRASPLHF.

This clone was observed a single time. This chain joins TRBV7-2 and TRBJ1-1; D ambiguous. Germline CDR1 reads SGHTA; CDR2 reads FQGNSA. The V end lost 4 bases, the J end lost 10 bases, and 25 bases lay between the germline ends. This CDR3 comprises 16 residues. The CDR3 bases are TGTGCCAGCAGCTCACGTCTCTTCTCCCAGCCGGAGGCAGCTTTCTTT. It translates to CASSSRLFSQPEAAFF.

The chain links TRBV7-8 to TRBJ1-5, with 8 positions matching TRBD1. The CDR3 spans 16 residues. Unmatched junction bases numbered 11, after V lost 5 bases and J lost 5 bases. In germline, CDR1 is SGHVS, CDR2 FQNEAQ. Here the CDR3 reads CASSRTGGAGDQPQHF. For the CDR3, the DNA is TGTGCCAGCAGCCGAACAGGGGGGGCAGGGGATCAGCCCCAGCATTTT.

V is TRBV2 and J is TRBJ2-5; D uncertain. V lost 2 bases, J lost 2 bases, and 12 bases lay in between. CDR1 SNHLY and CDR2 FYNNEI come from the germline V gene. The CDR3 sequence is 15 residues long. The CDR3 DNA reads as TGTGCCAGCAGTGAATCTCCACGGTCACAAGAGACCCAGTACTTC. Its protein product is CASSESPRSQETQYF.

The V call is TRBV29-1, the J call TRBJ1-2, with 8 bases that match TRBD1. Germline V gives CDR1 SQVTM, CDR2 ANQGSEA. The V segment lost 2 bases and the J segment 6 bases; nucleotides outside the gene matches: 2. This CDR3 comprises 12 residues. The chain's CDR3 is CSVEQGAHGYTF. DNA for the CDR3: TGCAGCGTTGAACAGGGGGCGCATGGCTACACCTTC.

The genes are TRBV18 and TRBJ2-3; TRBD1 is a possible D gene (6 bases). V lost 0 bases, J lost 2 bases, and 12 bases lay in between. The CDR3 is 16 amino acids. CDR1 and CDR2 (germline): KGHSH, LQKENI. This chain's CDR3 is CASSPPGQPNTDTQYF. DNA for the CDR3: TGTGCCAGCTCACCACCCGGACAGCCGAACACAGATACGCAGTATTTT.